This TCR beta chain is from a study of blood T cell repertoires in COVID-19. Across the whole study: Both acute and convalescent COVID-19 samples were obtained from the United States, Italy and Spain.

This CDR3 comprises 15 residues. Trimming shortened V by 1 base and J by 4 bases, and 13 bases separated the two germline ends. Looked up from germline, CDR1 is PRHDT and CDR2 is FYEKMQ (reference sequence). In the original analysis: How many nucleated cells were present was estimated from reference gene primer amplification. Libraries were prepared by immunoSEQ multiplex PCR; TCRdb keeps only in-frame clonotypes and omits some of them. That table furnishes V, J and clone size, whereas the DNA furnished D and trimming. The table includes 250,000 to 300,000 clones, 80% to 90% detected once. Clinical histories supplied by participants themselves formed the basis of cohort assignment. Among Cohort 3 donors, those recovered had two negative PCRs, clearance, or symptom resolution.

The chain joins TRBV13 to TRBJ1-1; D remains unclear. The sequence was obtained from a man between 18 and 29 years old who had recovered from COVID-19. Specimen: PBMCs or T cells enriched from blood (not recorded which). CDR3 protein: CASSLEPITGTEAFF. The CDR3 DNA follows: TGTGCCAGCAGCTTAGAACCAATTACCGGCACTGAAGCTTTCTTT. Variable domain in full (rest from reference TRBV13 and TRBJ1-1): AAGVIQSPRHLIKEKRETATLKCYPIPRHDTVYWYQQGPGQDPQFLISFYEKMQSDKGSIPDRFSAQQFSDYHSELNMSSLELGDSALYFCASSLEPITGTEAFFGQGTRLTVV.